This T cell receptor (beta chain) is drawn from a study of blood T cell repertoires in COVID-19. For the study at large: Acute and convalescent COVID-19 specimens originated in the United States, Italy and Spain.

The assay was immunoSEQ multiplex PCR, and TCRdb's table has in-frame clones only and misses some. The sample lists about 170,000 clones, around four fifths occurring once. Germline values: CDR1 SGHRS, CDR2 YFSETQ. CDR3 length: 13 amino acids. V shed 2 bases and J shed 8 bases, with 13 bases lying between them. The receptor was isolated from a woman in her 50s who had recovered from COVID-19. The rearrangement links TRBV5-1 to TRBJ1-1; tentatively, D is TRBD1 (6 bases). The sample consisted of PBMCs or T cells enriched from blood (not recorded which). CDR3 region: CASSFIQGTEAFF. The CDR3 nucleotides read TGCGCCAGCAGCTTTATTCAGGGGACGGAAGCTTTCTTT.